This T cell receptor (beta chain) is drawn from a study of CD8 T cells in Susac syndrome (dated by TCRdb to about 2019). Background on the whole study: Of the Susac syndrome patients who were sequenced, more than 5 had clinically active disease and roughly eight were in clinical remission. The study used repertoire sequencing to test whether antigen drove CD8+ T cell activation and differentiation in Susac syndrome. At blood withdrawal, Susac syndrome patients were therapy-naive, treated with corticosteroids (with IVIg additionally given to some), or treated with IVIg alone.

High-throughput TCR beta sequencing profiled peripheral blood CD8+ and CD4+ T cells from healthy donors, Susac syndrome patients and multiple sclerosis patients. Susac syndrome patients met recently defined diagnostic criteria for definite or probable disease. Bulk CD8+ and CD4+ T cells were purified magnetically by negative isolation, whereas CD8+ TEMRA cells were enriched by FACS. Blood was collected in EDTA tubes and processed within 24 hours, with PBMCs isolated through density gradient centrifugation. PBMCs intended for TCR sequencing were cryopreserved in liquid nitrogen and thawed later in a water bath at 37 degrees C. The sorted or isolated CD4+, CD8+ and CD8+ TEMRA cells reached a purity of at least 90%. V lost 7 bases and J lost 5 bases, and the count of bases not matched to a germline gene is 9. From the germline V gene, CDR1 is MDHEN and CDR2 is SYDVKM. The CDR3 spans 15 residues, from the cysteine through the phenylalanine. CDR3 DNA is the only sequence kept; it has 45 bases, read in frame from the first base.

For this clonotype: This clone's antigen is unknown. Base qualities are not provided; no much larger clone lies one nucleotide away.

RNA was extracted with the RNeasy kit and roughly 0.45 to 1 ug was reverse transcribed using random hexamers. The immunoSEQ multiplex PCR assay, which covers 54 Vbeta and 13 Jbeta segments, was used to amplify TCR beta CDR3 regions. Bias from PCR amplification was corrected by using a synthetic template baseline for primer optimization and for computational correction. As for the original processing: Reads were annotated to V, D and J genes according to IMGT and were analyzed with immunoSEQ Analyzer, with only productive sequences retained. Clonality was calculated as one minus the Shannon entropy normalized by log2 of the number of productive unique sequences. For each patient and control, public and private clones were evaluated among the 100 most prevalent clones. Clones were defined as Susac-specific if absent from the healthy and MS cohorts, from some 1,000 published viral clones and from other ImmuneACCESS disease sequences. Clones were called with MiXCR by TCRdb after fastp trimmed the public reads at Q25, and only in-frame beta chains were retained. Each CDR3 protein gets just one entry, which takes the most common genes and DNA from the rows behind it. The V and J calls reflect TCRdb's pipeline rather than the authors' work. Present in this sample are around 180,000 distinct CDR3 sequences, 90% to 95% of which were seen just once. Approximately 0.11% of the sample goes to the ten largest clones.

Overall results and qualifications from the work: In patients with Susac syndrome, the CD4+ T cell repertoire showed no detectable clonal expansion. The study acknowledged that relatively few individuals were included in the TCR sequencing and HLA analysis.

Sequencing input: CD4+ T cells from PBMCs. This clonotype originated in a human donor with Susac syndrome. The chain was built from TRBV28 and TRBJ2-1; 9 middle bases align to TRBD2. The CDR3 region reads CASMTSGGPNNEQFF. The nucleotide sequence is given as TGTGCCAGCATGACCAGCGGGGGGCCAAACAATGAGCAGTTCTTC.